The next 27 T cell receptor beta chains were all read from a single sample in a study of T cells in Graves' hyperthyroidism and ophthalmopathy. Amplification of TCR beta CDR3 regions was performed using RNA transcripts as template. First-round RT-PCR targeting the TCR CDR3 was performed with the HTBI primer set. Using its own MiXCR run on the multiplex PCR reads, TCRdb lists one record per CDR3 protein. The sample holds approximately 690,000 distinct CDR3 sequences, roughly 15% seen once. Material for sequencing was blood. These receptors were taken from a woman aged 45-59 years with Graves' ophthalmopathy.

This clonotype has a single count. This could be a read error, since a much larger clone is one nucleotide away. This chain links TRBV3-1 with TRBJ2-5; maybe TRBD1 (6 bases). V was cut by 11 bases and J by 3 bases, with 22 bases left in between. The V gene's germline CDR1 is LGHDT and CDR2 YNNKEL (reference sequence). The CDR3 contains 15 residues. The DNA of the CDR3 is TGTGCCGGCCTCCCCTTGGGGGCCCACGAAGAGACCCAGTACTTC. Its protein product is CAGLPLGAHEETQYF.

This clonotype was detected only a few times. V usage is TRBV20-1 and J usage is TRBJ2-7; TRBD1 matches 8 bases. Germline values: CDR1 DFQATT, CDR2 SNEGSKA (reference sequence). Trimming at V came to 7 bases and at J to 4 bases, leaving 18 bases not matched to a gene. The CDR3 contains 16 residues. Written as DNA, the CDR3 is TGCAGTGTCCCGAATCAGGGGGCAGGGGGCGAGTACGAGCAGTACTTC. This encodes CSVPNQGAGGEYEQYF.

The chain has TRBV28 and TRBJ1-1, with a weak D call TRBD1 (6 bases). Looked up from germline, CDR1 is MDHEN and CDR2 is SYDVKM. Trimming shortened V by 5 bases and J by 3 bases, and 22 bases separated the two germline ends. This CDR3 comprises 17 residues. CDR3 coding DNA: TGTGCCAGCAGTCCGTACGGACAGTCTGGATGGGACACTGAAGCTTTCTTT. This gives the protein CASSPYGQSGWDTEAFF.

This chain connects TRBV29-1 to TRBJ2-7; unclear D gene. Trimming shortened V by 3 bases and J by 3 bases, and 9 bases separated the two germline ends. The CDR3 is made up of 12 amino acids. Germline V gene sequence: CDR1 SQVTM, CDR2 ANQGSEA. CDR3 DNA: TGCAGCGTTGAGTGGGGAAACTACGAGCAGTACTTC. Residues: CSVEWGNYEQYF.

There are many counts of this clonotype. This chain connects TRBV5-1 to TRBJ2-3, with D possibly being TRBD1 (6 bases). Trimming took off 3 bases at V and 4 bases at J, with 12 bases between the two ends. The CDR3 covers 14 residues. CDR1 is SGHRS, CDR2 YFSETQ, per germline. In nucleotides, the CDR3 is TGCGCCAGCAGCTCGGGACACAGCGCAGATACGCAGTATTTT. Residues: CASSSGHSADTQYF.

The CDR3 protein is CASSDPSSVETQYF. The DNA of the CDR3 is TGTGCCAGCAGCGACCCTTCTAGCGTGGAGACCCAGTACTTC. V gene TRBV6-1 combines with J gene TRBJ2-5; a weak D match, TRBD2 (6 bases). The V end was cut by 6 bases, the J end by 5 bases, with 16 bases between. Germline assignment: CDR1 MNHNS and CDR2 SASEGT. The CDR3 consists of 14 residues.

This clonotype occurred a few times. J is TRBJ2-1 and V is TRBV7-9; no reliable D call. Germline V lookup: CDR1 SEHNR, CDR2 FQNEAQ (reference sequence). Trimming stripped 3 bases from V and 8 bases from J, with 5 bases between. CDR3 length equals 11 residues. The CDR3 spells CASSFTDEQFF. CDR3 coding DNA: TGTGCCAGCAGCTTCACGGATGAGCAGTTCTTC.

This clonotype was seen ten or more times. The rearrangement links TRBV20-1 to TRBJ2-3; D remains ambiguous. CDR3 length: 14 amino acids. V dropped 5 bases and J dropped 0 bases, with 12 bases sitting between them. The V gene's germline CDR1 is DFQATT and CDR2 SNEGSKA (reference sequence). CDR3 in DNA: TGCAGTGCTCTCAACAGAGGAAGCACAGATACGCAGTATTTT. Its protein is CSALNRGSTDTQYF.

This clonotype was counted ten times or more. The chain carries TRBV12-3 or TRBV12-4 and TRBJ2-5; no clear D gene. Trimming pared 8 bases from V and 5 bases from J, leaving 9 bases between. This CDR3 has 11 amino acids. The CDR3 here is CASYTPETQYF. CDR3 nucleotide sequence: TGTGCCAGCTACACGCCGGAGACCCAGTACTTC.

A remark on this clonotype: A read error is possible here, since a much larger clone lies one base away. This chain connects TRBV12-3 or TRBV12-4 to TRBJ1-6; D not certain. The CDR3 has 12 amino acids. V was shortened by 11 bases and J by 12 bases, with 17 bases between the two germline ends. The CDR3 protein is CAGPGPPVPLHF. The CDR3 DNA is TGTGCCGGCCCGGGCCCTCCTGTACCCCTCCACTTT.

This clonotype was counted only a few times. This chain uses TRBV10-3 with TRBJ2-2; the match to TRBD1 covers 9 bases. Germline loops: CDR1 ENHRY, CDR2 SYGVKD. V lost 10 bases and J lost 1; bases outside the gene matches: 7. CDR3 length: 15 amino acids. The CDR3 DNA reads TGTGCCACCACCCAGGGACAGGGGAACACCGGGGAGCTGTTTTTT. It encodes CATTQGQGNTGELFF.

This clonotype was detected only a few times. This chain joins TRBV7-9 and TRBJ2-6, with D perhaps matching TRBD1 (6 bases). The CDR3 contains 15 residues. The V end was cut by 5 bases, the J end by 1 base, with 9 bases between. The germline gives CDR1 SEHNR, CDR2 FQNEAQ (reference sequence). The DNA for the CDR3 is TGTGCCAGCAGCAAACAGGGTTCTGGGGCCAACGTCCTGACTTTC. This sequence encodes CASSKQGSGANVLTF.

This sequence joins TRBV20-1 and TRBJ2-1, with TRBD2 matching over 13 bases. Germline lookup yields CDR1 DFQATT and CDR2 SNEGSKA (reference sequence). V lost 0 bases to trimming and J lost 7 bases; unmatched junction nucleotides: 12. This CDR3 comprises 18 residues. As DNA, the CDR3 is TGCAGTGCTAGAGATTTAATCAGGACTAGCGGGAGTCGTAATGAGCAGTTCTTC. It translates to CSARDLIRTSGSRNEQFF.

This clonotype has at least ten counts. The V and J genes are TRBV4-3 and TRBJ2-1; weak D call: TRBD2 (6 bases). This CDR3 has 13 amino acids. Germline V lookup: CDR1 LGHNA, CDR2 YSLEER. Trimming took off 5 bases at V and 8 bases at J, with 13 bases between the two ends. This chain's CDR3 is CASSMTRSHEQFF. The CDR3 region has the DNA TGCGCCAGCAGCATGACTAGGTCCCATGAGCAGTTCTTC.

This clonotype was detected once. This chain joins TRBV6-4 and TRBJ1-1; D may be TRBD1 (6 bases). The V gene lost 7 bases and the J gene lost 6 bases, with 9 bases spanning the gap. The germline V gene encodes CDR1 MRHNA and CDR2 SNTAGT. This CDR3 spans 11 amino acids. CDR3 in amino acids: CASIQGSEAFF. CDR3 nucleotides: TGTGCCAGCATACAGGGCTCTGAAGCTTTCTTT.

This clonotype was counted between two and nine times. CDR3 in amino acids: CASSPPLANTGELFF. As DNA, the CDR3 is TGCGCCAGCAGCCCACCACTCGCGAACACCGGGGAGCTGTTTTTT. This sequence joins TRBV5-1 and TRBJ2-2; D is uncertain. The germline V gene has CDR1 SGHRS and CDR2 YFSETQ. The CDR3 has 15 amino acids. V gave up 4 bases and J gave up 0 bases, with 10 bases separating them.

Many counts were recorded for this clonotype. The rearrangement joins TRBV20-1 to TRBJ2-1; D unclear. This CDR3 spans 14 amino acids. Trimming took 5 bases from V and 3 from J, leaving 14 bases between them. Germline loops: CDR1 DFQATT, CDR2 SNEGSKA (reference sequence). The CDR3: CSAPPGSLYNEQFF. The CDR3 bases are TGCAGTGCTCCGCCGGGCAGTCTCTACAATGAGCAGTTCTTC.

This clonotype was found many times. V and J are TRBV10-3 and TRBJ1-2, with D unresolved. Per the germline V gene, CDR1 is ENHRY and CDR2 is SYGVKD. CDR3 length: 12 residues. V was shortened by 0 bases and J by 6 bases, with 5 bases between the two germline ends. The CDR3 nucleotides read TGTGCCATCAGTGAGTCTAGGGATGGCTACACCTTC. It codes for CAISESRDGYTF.

The rearrangement uses TRBV24-1 and TRBJ2-3; maybe TRBD2 (5 bases). V was shortened by 6 bases and J by 2 bases, with 11 bases between the two germline ends. Germline V gives CDR1 KGHDR, CDR2 SFDVKD. The CDR3 is 14 residues long. The CDR3 coding sequence is TGTGCCACCAGTATTGGGAGCGCCACAGATACGCAGTATTTT. Encoded protein: CATSIGSATDTQYF.

This clonotype was observed a handful of times. The chain links TRBV20-1 to TRBJ2-1, with TRBD1 as a possible D gene (5 bases). The CDR3 loop spans 13 amino acids. The V gene's germline CDR1 is DFQATT and CDR2 SNEGSKA (reference sequence). V lost 3 bases to trimming and J lost 7 bases, with 13 bases between them. CDR3: CSASVLSGNEQFF. The CDR3 nucleotides are TGCAGTGCTAGTGTCTTATCAGGGAATGAGCAGTTCTTC.

This clonotype has a count of ten or more. The chain uses TRBV13 and TRBJ1-2, with a tentative D call TRBD1 (5 bases). Germline V gene data show CDR1 as PRHDT and CDR2 as FYEKMQ (reference sequence). V was clipped by 0 bases and J by 8 bases, with 16 bases between them. The CDR3 length is 15 residues. The CDR3 DNA reads TGTGCCAGCAGCTTAGGACAGGACTACGCCTCAGGCTACACCTTC. Translating it yields CASSLGQDYASGYTF. The complete variable domain, with remaining parts taken from reference TRBV13 and TRBJ1-2, reads AAGVIQSPRHLIKEKRETATLKCYPIPRHDTVYWYQQGPGQDPQFLISFYEKMQSDKGSIPDRFSAQQFSDYHSELNMSSLELGDSALYFCASSLGQDYASGYTFGSGTRLTVV.

This clonotype was counted many times. The chain has TRBV12-3 or TRBV12-4 and TRBJ2-7; TRBD2 agrees at 9 bases. With 5 bases clipped from V and 3 bases from J, the junction kept 14 bases outside the gene matches. The CDR3 length is 17 residues. Here the CDR3 reads CASSTSTISGRSYEQYF. CDR3 nucleotide sequence: TGTGCCAGCAGTACCTCGACCATTAGCGGGAGAAGCTACGAGCAGTACTTC.

There are many counts of this clonotype. Written as DNA, the CDR3 is TGTGCCAGCAGCCAAACCGTACTCTATGGCTACACCTTC. Its protein product is CASSQTVLYGYTF. The chain has TRBV12-3 or TRBV12-4 and TRBJ1-2; D remains unclear. The CDR3 contains 13 residues. V gave up 6 bases and J gave up 4 bases, with 12 bases separating them.

This clonotype has ten or more counts. The rearrangement joins TRBV20-1 to TRBJ1-1, with D unresolved. This CDR3 contains 13 residues. From germline, CDR1 is DFQATT and CDR2 SNEGSKA (reference sequence). Trimming stripped 2 bases from V and 0 bases from J, with 7 bases between. CDR3 sequence: CSARSGLNTEAFF. The DNA of the CDR3 is TGCAGTGCTAGAAGCGGACTGAACACTGAAGCTTTCTTT.

The table lists this clonotype with many counts. The chain carries TRBV7-9 and TRBJ1-2, with 9 bases lining up with TRBD1. V gave up 5 bases and J gave up 8 bases; unmatched junction bases: 9. The CDR3 consists of 14 residues. The V gene's germline CDR1 is SEHNR and CDR2 FQNEAQ (reference sequence). The CDR3: CASSGLTGGQGYTF. The CDR3 bases are TGTGCCAGCAGCGGATTAACAGGGGGCCAAGGCTACACCTTC.

This chain connects TRBV28 to TRBJ1-2; a possible D gene is TRBD1 (6 bases). The germline CDR1 and CDR2 sequences are MDHEN and SYDVKM. This CDR3 contains 13 residues. V lost 3 bases and J 8 bases, leaving 13 bases between the germline ends. The CDR3 coding sequence is TGTGCCAGCAGTTTTCGGGGGGCCGCGGGCTACACCTTC. Translated: CASSFRGAAGYTF.

This clonotype was detected ten times or more. The chain uses TRBV20-1 and TRBJ2-3; 8 positions agree with TRBD2. Germline CDR1 and CDR2: DFQATT and SNEGSKA (reference sequence). Trimming at V came to 5 bases and at J to 2 bases, leaving 15 bases not matched to a gene. The length of the CDR3 is 17 residues. The CDR3 loop reads CSAGAGTRGGFTDTQYF. CDR3 nucleotides: TGCAGTGCTGGTGCCGGGACTAGAGGGGGATTCACAGATACGCAGTATTTT.